The entry that follows covers one TCR beta chain sequence. V dropped 5 bases and J dropped 2; count of bases not matched to a gene: 11. This CDR3 has 17 residues. Looked up from germline, CDR1 is SGHVS and CDR2 is FNYEAQ. The study recruited people aged roughly 18 to 100 years across under 25 US areas. The study assigned cohorts using participant-reported clinical history. The sample originates from a study of blood T cell repertoires in COVID-19. Sequencing used immunoSEQ multiplex PCR; TCRdb keeps in-frame clones, though not all of them. The data show roughly 200,000 clones, roughly 87% seen once. This TCR was recovered from a woman aged 40 to 50 with acute COVID-19. V gene TRBV7-6 combines with J gene TRBJ2-3; 9 nucleotides agree with TRBD2. The sequencing sample was made of PBMCs or T cells enriched from blood (not recorded which). CDR3 amino acids: CASSPLAAGGPTDTQYF. CDR3 DNA: TGTGCCAGCAGCCCCCTCGCAGCGGGGGGCCCCACAGATACGCAGTATTTT.